This T cell receptor beta chain is drawn from a study of PD-L1 blockade in urothelial cancer. Study-level background: Male sex and bladder-origin urothelial cancer characterized about 85% of the 29 patients.

Method: immunoSEQ multiplex PCR; TCRdb's copy keeps in-frame clones and lacks some. The sample yields about 73,000 clones, roughly 89% seen once. This CDR3 has 13 amino acids. Trimming took off 5 bases at V and 4 bases at J, with 10 bases between the two ends. The germline V gene has CDR1 KGHSH and CDR2 LQKENI. The chain carries TRBV18 and TRBJ2-3, with D possibly TRBD1 on 6 matching bases. The sequencing here drew on PBMCs, taken around atezolizumab (anti-PD-L1) treatment. The clonotype was recovered from a man aged 60 to 69 with urothelial cancer. The CDR3, as DNA: TGTGCCAGCTCAGAGGGGGTTTCAGATACGCAGTATTTT. Translated: CASSEGVSDTQYF. The variable domain in full, with the rest retrieved from reference TRBV18 and TRBJ2-3, is NAGVMQNPRHLVRRRGQEARLRCSPMKGHSHVYWYRQLPEEGLKFMVYLQKENIIDESGMPKERFSAEFPKEGPSILRIQQVVRGDSAAYFCASSEGVSDTQYFGPGTRLTVL.